This T cell receptor (beta chain) originates from a study of cytomegalovirus exposure and HLA in healthy donors (dated by TCRdb to the late 2010s). Describing the broader study: An earlier analysis of 587 of the donors reported about 300 Gb of sequence data and around 120 million unique TCR beta sequences obtained from about 180 million T cells. Roughly 310 gigabases of sequencing data and approximately 93 million unique TCR sequences were included in an early release covering roughly 700 HLA-typed donors. Both class I and class II loci were covered by HLA typing, at four-digit resolution. A later analysis re-examined previously published TCR beta repertoires from several hundred donors and added high-resolution HLA genotyping to investigate patterns of TCR occurrence. Genome-wide SNP genotypes for about 65% of the roughly 670 donors were used in a later genetic analysis, which treated that subset as a discovery cohort. In addition to the first cohort of about 650 subjects, a separate validation cohort of 120 different subjects was used. Of the 300 to 500 genotyped donors, 65% to 90% were placed in the genetic ancestry cluster associated with self-reported Caucasian donors. Across some 400 genotyped donors of the cohort, an average of about 240,000 unique TCR beta nucleotide sequences per donor were sequenced, and roughly 20% of those sequences were non-productive. The number of donors typed differed by locus, with 629-630 for A, B, C, DRB1 and DQB1, 522 for DQA1, 600 to 610 for DPA1, and 472 for DPB1. Rather than drawing on any new phenotypic data, the later analysis identified candidate immune exposures from TCR beta sequences and the way those sequences occurred across donors. High-throughput TCR immunosequencing, statistical association of individual TCRs with disease status, and machine learning were combined to predict cytomegalovirus infection status. Four or five DR-DQ haplotypes were handled as single units for association and clustering because linkage in the cohort was strong. In an earlier analysis of 500 to 650 of the donors, high-throughput TCR beta sequencing was used to judge whether each TCR beta V gene segment behaved as functional or pseudogenic. Using immunosequencing, the study profiled T cell repertoires from some 670 subjects and related those repertoires to cytomegalovirus serostatus. Donor age, sex, ethnicity and CMV serostatus were compiled alongside the repertoire data. Every repertoire in the discovery cohort had been generated on one and the same sequencing platform. The study was designed to test whether signatures of past pathogen exposure could be identified by cataloging public T cell receptors.

To note about this clone: No cognate antigen has been identified for it. The sample holds no much larger clone one base away, and base qualities are not on file.

General findings and caveats noted by the study authors: It was suggested by the authors that the approach could potentially be generalized to other disease states and immunological phenotypes. Sequencing depth was assumed to be roughly uniform across donors in the presence/absence analyses, though that assumption may not hold. A further reported finding was that TCR beta sequences accurately predicted the HLA-A and HLA-B alleles for most subjects in the first cohort. Linkage disequilibrium might explain the correlated functional status among segregating V segments, but an unknown experimental factor could not be excluded. A cluster of highly shared sequence variants was judged likely to be a technical artifact of the sequencing pipeline. Because counts were too low, approximately 18 rarely observed V segments, including chromosome 9 orphons, were excluded from the earlier analysis of roughly 580 of the donors. A total of 150 or so TCR beta chains were listed by the study as associated with cytomegalovirus. A later genetic analysis associated a missense DCLRE1C variant with V-gene and J-gene trimming of TCR beta chains, and an independent cohort replicated the association. In vitro tests confirmed that a few of the cytomegalovirus-associated TCR beta chains recognize cytomegalovirus antigens. Compared with equally common non-associated chains, HLA-associated TCR beta chains in a later analysis were more clonally expanded and had lower generation probabilities. According to a later analysis, parvovirus B19, influenza, CMV and Epstein-Barr virus appeared linked to several top co-occurrence clusters. This cohort had only TCR beta chains sequenced, and the lack of alpha or paired-chain data limited which features could be detected. CMV serostatus was the only immune exposure information available for the cohort. Assigning TCR associations to individual alleles was difficult when HLA alleles, especially DR and DQ, strongly co-occurred. A later analysis found that most CMV-associated TCR beta chains appeared HLA-restricted, with HLA associations seemingly driven largely by CMV exposure. An earlier analysis of 587 of the donors showed that most TCR beta V segments appeared in productive rearrangements either about 87% or about 30% of the time, which broadly matched IMGT annotations. A later analysis found that TCR association rates varied across HLA loci, with DRB1 alleles showing the most associated TCRs and HLA-C alleles the fewest. Most TCR sequences were seen in very few donors, while some public TCRs were found in many individuals. A later analysis associated 16,951 TCR beta sequences with specific HLA alleles at a false discovery rate of 0.05. The classifier was reported to diagnose cytomegalovirus status with high specificity and sensitivity in both the original and validation cohorts. According to a later genetic analysis, donors in an Asian-associated ancestry cluster had fewer N-insertions in productive TCRs than the roughly 700-donor mean. HLA typing was unavailable for some donors at each locus, so association tests used only the typed subset.

To prepare the library, the immunoSEQ multiplex PCR assay was applied. A mixture of 60 forward primers for TCR Vbeta segments and 13 reverse primers for TCR Jbeta segments was used in the multiplex PCR. The CDR3 region of rearranged TCR beta genes was amplified from genomic DNA with a multiplex PCR assay. Amplified TCR beta libraries were sequenced as 87-base-pair reads on the Illumina HiSeq System. The original pipeline was this. Across the 670 or so repertoires, a later analysis counted 78 million or so unique TCR beta chains, approximately 12 million of which were shared by at least two donors. A nearest-neighbor algorithm error-corrected the raw reads and collapsed the reads into unique sequences, merging closely related sequences to remove PCR and sequencing errors. V, D and J gene segments were assigned by aligning CDR3 sequences to IMGT reference sequences. Each retained sequence needed at least a six-nucleotide match to both a V gene segment and a J gene segment. Rearrangements were classified as productive when the CDR3 lacked stop codons and remained in frame with V and J, and all other rearrangements were classified as non-productive. Following IMGT convention, CDR3 was defined as the stretch from the second conserved V-encoded cysteine to the conserved J-encoded phenylalanine. The earlier analysis of about 620 of the donors excluded sequences that lacked an unambiguous match to a single V gene segment. An earlier analysis of almost 600 of the donors classified V segments as functional when productive rearrangements were above 56.7% and as segregating when the standard deviation between donors was above 5%. To diagnose cytomegalovirus status from the catalog of TCR beta chain sequences, a statistical classification framework was built. In a later analysis, TCR nucleotide sequences were compared against IMGT/GENE-DB human TR gene sequences so that V and J genes could be assigned. A later analysis assigned CDR3 sequences and most-parsimonious VDJ recombination scenarios with the TCRdist pipeline. A later analysis defined each TCR beta chain by its CDR3 amino acid sequence plus V-gene family, and excluded reads lacking a unique V-gene family. As a way to deal with suspected cross-contamination and a sequencing artifact, a later analysis dropped roughly 620 nucleotide sequences that were highly shared and had low generation probability. In a later analysis, a clonal expansion index was calculated for each public chain from normalized within-repertoire ranks of inferred template counts. A later analysis computed generation probabilities with a VDJ recombination model fitted to out-of-frame rearrangements, and checked the results against IGoR. A later analysis scored TCR-TCR, TCR-HLA and TCR-CMV co-occurrence with hypergeometric tests, applying a repertoire-size bias correction to TCR pairs. To estimate false discovery rates, a later analysis permuted the HLA or CMV assignments 20 times. A later analysis grouped co-occurring TCRs with DBSCAN, adding TCRdist sequence similarity when clustering within HLA-allele-positive subsets. For co-occurrence clustering, repertoires with fewer than 30,000 or more than 120,000 public chains were excluded, along with five repertoires with anomalous nucleotide sharing. The immuneACCESS repertoire file appears here via TCRdb, limited to in-frame rearrangements. These files lack a portion of the clones; in checked studies, under half of the deficit traces to unresolved V genes, and the cause of the others is not known. V and J calls and clone size are those listed in that table; D and trimming were worked out from the DNA. The sample profile shows about 99,000 clones; 60% to 80% of them were found once. The ten largest clones take up approximately 3.5% of the sample.

The cohort consisted of 600 to 700 healthy bone marrow donors. At the time of sampling, every cohort member was nominally healthy, though immune exposures that went unrecorded were likely present. The donor tested CMV seronegative and was one of the 352 seronegative cohort members. Each donor provided a peripheral blood sample, and peripheral blood mononuclear cells were used for TCR beta sequencing. The Qiagen DNeasy Blood Extraction Kit was used to extract genomic DNA from the blood cell samples. Sequenced: PBMCs. The origin of this receptor is a man between 40 and 49 years old in good health and CMV-seronegative.

CDR3 region: CASSSFYEQYF. The DNA is as follows: TGTGCCAGCAGTTCATTCTACGAGCAGTACTTC. The chain uses TRBV11-2 and TRBJ2-7; a confident D gene designation cannot be given. Reading from cysteine to phenylalanine, the CDR3 counts 11 amino acids. The sequence is cut down to CDR3 DNA, 33 bases in frame from base 1. Taken from the germline V gene, the CDR1 and CDR2 loops are SGHAT and FQNNGV. Trimming takes 6 bases from V and 3 bases from J, and the germline ends sit 6 bases apart.